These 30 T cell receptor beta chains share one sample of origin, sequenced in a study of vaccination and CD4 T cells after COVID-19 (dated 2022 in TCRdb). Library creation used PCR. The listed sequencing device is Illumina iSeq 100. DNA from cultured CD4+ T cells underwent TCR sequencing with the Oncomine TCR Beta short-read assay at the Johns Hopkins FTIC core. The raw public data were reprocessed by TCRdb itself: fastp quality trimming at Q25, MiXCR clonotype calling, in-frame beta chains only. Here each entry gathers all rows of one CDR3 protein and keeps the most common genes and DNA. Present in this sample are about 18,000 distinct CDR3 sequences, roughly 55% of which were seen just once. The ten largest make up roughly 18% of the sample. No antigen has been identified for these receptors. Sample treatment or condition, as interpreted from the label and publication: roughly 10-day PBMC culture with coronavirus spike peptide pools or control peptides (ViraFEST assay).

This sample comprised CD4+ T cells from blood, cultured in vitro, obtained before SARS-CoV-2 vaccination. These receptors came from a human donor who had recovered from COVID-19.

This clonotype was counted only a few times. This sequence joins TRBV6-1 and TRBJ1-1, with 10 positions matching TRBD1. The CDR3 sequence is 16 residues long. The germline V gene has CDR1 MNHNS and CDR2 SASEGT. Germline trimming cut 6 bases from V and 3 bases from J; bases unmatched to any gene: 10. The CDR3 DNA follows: TGTGCCAGCAGCCGACAGGGGGCGATTGCGGACACTGAAGCTTTCTTT. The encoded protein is CASSRQGAIADTEAFF.

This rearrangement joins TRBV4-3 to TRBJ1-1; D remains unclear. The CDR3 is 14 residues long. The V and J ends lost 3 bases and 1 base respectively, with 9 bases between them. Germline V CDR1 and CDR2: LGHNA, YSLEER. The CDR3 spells CASSHYKGNTEAFF. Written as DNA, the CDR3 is TGCGCCAGCAGCCACTATAAGGGGAACACTGAAGCTTTCTTT.

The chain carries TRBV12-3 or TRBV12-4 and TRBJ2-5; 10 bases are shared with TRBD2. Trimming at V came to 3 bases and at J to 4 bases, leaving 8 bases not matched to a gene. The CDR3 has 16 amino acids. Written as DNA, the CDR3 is TGTGCCAGCAGTTTTGGGTCCGGACTAGCGGTAGAGACCCAGTACTTC. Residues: CASSFGSGLAVETQYF.

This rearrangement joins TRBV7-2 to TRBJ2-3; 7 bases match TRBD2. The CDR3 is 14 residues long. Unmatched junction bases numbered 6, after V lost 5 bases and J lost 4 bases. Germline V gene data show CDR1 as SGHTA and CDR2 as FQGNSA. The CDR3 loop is CASSLSLASDTQYF. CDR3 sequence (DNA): TGTGCCAGCAGCCTATCACTAGCGTCAGATACGCAGTATTTT. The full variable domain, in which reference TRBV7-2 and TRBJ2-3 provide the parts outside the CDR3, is GAGVSQSPSNKVTEKGKDVELRCDPISGHTALYWYRQSLGQGLEFLIYFQGNSAPDKSGLPSDRFSAERTGGSVSTLTIQRTQQEDSAVYLCASSLSLASDTQYFGPGTRLTVL.

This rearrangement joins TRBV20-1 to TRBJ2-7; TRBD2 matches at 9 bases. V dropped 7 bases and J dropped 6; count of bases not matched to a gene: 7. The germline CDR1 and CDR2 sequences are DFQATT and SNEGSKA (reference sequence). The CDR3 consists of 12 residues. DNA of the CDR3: TGCAGTGTTGAAGCGGGAGGTAGCGAGCAGTACTTC. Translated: CSVEAGGSEQYF.

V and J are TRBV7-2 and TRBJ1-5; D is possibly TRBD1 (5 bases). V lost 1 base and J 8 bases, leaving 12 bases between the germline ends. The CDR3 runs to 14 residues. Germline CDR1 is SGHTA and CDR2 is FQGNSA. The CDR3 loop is CASSLGPGLEPQHF. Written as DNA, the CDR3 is TGTGCCAGCAGCTTAGGTCCAGGGTTGGAGCCCCAGCATTTT.

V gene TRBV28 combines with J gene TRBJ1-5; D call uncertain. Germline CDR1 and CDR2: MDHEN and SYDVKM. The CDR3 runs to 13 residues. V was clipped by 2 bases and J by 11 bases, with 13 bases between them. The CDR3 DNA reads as TGTGCCAGCAGTTTACCCCATGAAGTAGCCCAGCATTTT. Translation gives CASSLPHEVAQHF.

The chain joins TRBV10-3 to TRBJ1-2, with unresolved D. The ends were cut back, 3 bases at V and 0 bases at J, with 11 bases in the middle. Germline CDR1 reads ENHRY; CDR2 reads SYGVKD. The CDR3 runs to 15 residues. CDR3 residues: CAISDARKANYGYTF. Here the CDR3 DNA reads TGTGCCATCAGTGATGCGAGGAAAGCTAACTATGGCTACACCTTC.

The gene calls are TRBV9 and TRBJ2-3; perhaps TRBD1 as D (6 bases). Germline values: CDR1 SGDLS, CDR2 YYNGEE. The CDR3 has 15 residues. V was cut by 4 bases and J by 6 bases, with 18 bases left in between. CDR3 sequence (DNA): TGTGCCAGCAGCCCTGGGACATACACCCTCGATACGCAGTATTTT. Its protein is CASSPGTYTLDTQYF.

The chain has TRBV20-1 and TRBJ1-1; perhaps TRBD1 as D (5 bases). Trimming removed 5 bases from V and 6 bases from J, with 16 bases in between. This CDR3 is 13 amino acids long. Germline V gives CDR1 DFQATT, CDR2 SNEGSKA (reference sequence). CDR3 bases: TGCAGTGCTGGGGACCGAAGGGTTTCTGAAGCTTTCTTT. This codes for CSAGDRRVSEAFF.

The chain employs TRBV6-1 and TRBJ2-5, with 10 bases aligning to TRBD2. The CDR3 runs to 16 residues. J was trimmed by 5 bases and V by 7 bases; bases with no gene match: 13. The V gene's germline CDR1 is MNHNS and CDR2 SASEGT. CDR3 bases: TGTGCCAGCATCCGGCTAGCGGGGGCCCATGGGGAGACCCAGTACTTC. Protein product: CASIRLAGAHGETQYF.

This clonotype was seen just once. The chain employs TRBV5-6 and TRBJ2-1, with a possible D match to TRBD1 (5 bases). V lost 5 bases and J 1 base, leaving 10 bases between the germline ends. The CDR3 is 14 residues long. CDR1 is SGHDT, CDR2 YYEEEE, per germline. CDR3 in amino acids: CASSRKGSYNEQFF. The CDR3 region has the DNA TGTGCCAGCAGTAGGAAGGGGTCCTACAATGAGCAGTTCTTC.

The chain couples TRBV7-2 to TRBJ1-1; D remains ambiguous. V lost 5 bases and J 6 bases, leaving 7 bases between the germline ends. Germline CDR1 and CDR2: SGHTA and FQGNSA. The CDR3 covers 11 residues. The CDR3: CASSVYPEAFF. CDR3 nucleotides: TGTGCCAGCAGCGTATACCCTGAAGCTTTCTTT.

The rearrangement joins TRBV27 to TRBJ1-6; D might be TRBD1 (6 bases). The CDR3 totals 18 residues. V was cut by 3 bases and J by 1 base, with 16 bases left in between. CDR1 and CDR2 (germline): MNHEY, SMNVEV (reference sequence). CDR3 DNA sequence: TGTGCCAGCAGTTTGCGGCCAGCCGGACAGTCCTATAATTCACCCCTCCACTTT. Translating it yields CASSLRPAGQSYNSPLHF.

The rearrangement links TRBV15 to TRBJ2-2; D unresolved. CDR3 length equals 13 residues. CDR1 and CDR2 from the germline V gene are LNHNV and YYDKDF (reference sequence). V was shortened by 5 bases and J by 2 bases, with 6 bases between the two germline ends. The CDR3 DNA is TGTGCCACCAGCGGATCTAACACCGGGGAGCTGTTTTTT. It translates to CATSGSNTGELFF.

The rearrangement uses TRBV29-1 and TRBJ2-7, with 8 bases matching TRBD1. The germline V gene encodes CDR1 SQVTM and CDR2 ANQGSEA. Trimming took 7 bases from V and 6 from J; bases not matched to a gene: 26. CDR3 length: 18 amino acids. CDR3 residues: CSALARDRGQVEICEQYF. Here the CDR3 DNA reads TGCAGCGCTCTGGCCCGAGACAGGGGTCAAGTCGAGATCTGCGAGCAGTACTTC.

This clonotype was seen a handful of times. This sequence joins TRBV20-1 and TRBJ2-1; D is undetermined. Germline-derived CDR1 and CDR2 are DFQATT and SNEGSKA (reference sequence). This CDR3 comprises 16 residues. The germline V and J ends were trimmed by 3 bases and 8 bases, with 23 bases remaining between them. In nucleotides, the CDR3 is TGCAGTGCTAGGGTGACTGTCCCCCTCCTGGTCCATGAGCAGTTCTTC. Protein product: CSARVTVPLLVHEQFF.

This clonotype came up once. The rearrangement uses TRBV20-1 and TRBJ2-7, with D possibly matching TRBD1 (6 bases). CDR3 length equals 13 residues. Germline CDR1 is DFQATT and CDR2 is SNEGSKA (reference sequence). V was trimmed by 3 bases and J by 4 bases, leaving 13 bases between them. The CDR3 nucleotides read TGCAGTGCTAGTCACAGGGCGGGTTACGAGCAGTACTTC. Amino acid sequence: CSASHRAGYEQYF.

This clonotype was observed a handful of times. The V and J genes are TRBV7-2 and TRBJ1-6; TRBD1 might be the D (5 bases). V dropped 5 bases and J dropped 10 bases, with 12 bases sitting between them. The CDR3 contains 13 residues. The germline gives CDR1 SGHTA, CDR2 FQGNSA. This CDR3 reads CASSREGKSPLHF. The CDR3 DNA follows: TGTGCCAGCAGCCGAGAGGGGAAATCACCCCTCCACTTT.

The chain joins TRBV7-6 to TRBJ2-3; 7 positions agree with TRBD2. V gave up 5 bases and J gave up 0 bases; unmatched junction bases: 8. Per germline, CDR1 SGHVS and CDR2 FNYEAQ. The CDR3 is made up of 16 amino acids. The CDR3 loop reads CASSLNPGGSTDTQYF. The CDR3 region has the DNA TGTGCCAGCAGCCTAAACCCCGGGGGGAGCACAGATACGCAGTATTTT.

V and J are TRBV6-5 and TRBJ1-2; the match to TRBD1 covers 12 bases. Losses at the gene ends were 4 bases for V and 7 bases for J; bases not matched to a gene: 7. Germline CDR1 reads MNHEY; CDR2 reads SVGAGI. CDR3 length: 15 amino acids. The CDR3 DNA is TGTGCCAGCAGTTTCCCGGGACAGGGGGCTGGTGGCTACACCTTC. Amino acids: CASSFPGQGAGGYTF.

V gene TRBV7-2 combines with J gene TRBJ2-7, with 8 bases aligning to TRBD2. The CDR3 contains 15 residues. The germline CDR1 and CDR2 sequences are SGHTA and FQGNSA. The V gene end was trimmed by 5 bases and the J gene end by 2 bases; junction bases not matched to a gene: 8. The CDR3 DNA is TGTGCCAGCAGCGCCCTTACGGGGGGGACCTACGAGCAGTACTTC. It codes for CASSALTGGTYEQYF.

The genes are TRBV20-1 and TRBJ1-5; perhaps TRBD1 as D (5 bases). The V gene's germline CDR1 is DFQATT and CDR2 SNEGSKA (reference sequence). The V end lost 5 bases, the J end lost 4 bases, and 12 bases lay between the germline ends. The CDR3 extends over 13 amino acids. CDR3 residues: CSAADSQNQPQHF. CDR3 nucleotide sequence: TGCAGTGCTGCTGACAGCCAAAATCAGCCCCAGCATTTT.

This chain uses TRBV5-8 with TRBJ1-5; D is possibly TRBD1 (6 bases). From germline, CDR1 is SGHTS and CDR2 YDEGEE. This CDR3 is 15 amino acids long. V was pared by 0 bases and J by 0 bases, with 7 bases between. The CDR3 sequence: CASSLAGDSNQPQHF. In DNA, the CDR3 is TGTGCCAGCAGCTTGGCAGGGGATAGCAATCAGCCCCAGCATTTT.

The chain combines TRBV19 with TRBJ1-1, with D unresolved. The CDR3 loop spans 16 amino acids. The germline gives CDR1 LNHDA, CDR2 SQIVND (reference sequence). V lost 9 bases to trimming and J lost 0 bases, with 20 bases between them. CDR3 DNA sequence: TGTGCCAGCAGCCAAGGAGGTGGACCCATGAACACTGAAGCTTTCTTT. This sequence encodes CASSQGGGPMNTEAFF.

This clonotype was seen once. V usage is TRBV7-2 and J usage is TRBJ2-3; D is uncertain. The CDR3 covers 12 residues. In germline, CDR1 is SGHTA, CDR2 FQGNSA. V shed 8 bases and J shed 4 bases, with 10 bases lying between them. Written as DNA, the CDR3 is TGTGCCAGCTCTGTTTTCGCAGATACGCAGTATTTT. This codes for CASSVFADTQYF.

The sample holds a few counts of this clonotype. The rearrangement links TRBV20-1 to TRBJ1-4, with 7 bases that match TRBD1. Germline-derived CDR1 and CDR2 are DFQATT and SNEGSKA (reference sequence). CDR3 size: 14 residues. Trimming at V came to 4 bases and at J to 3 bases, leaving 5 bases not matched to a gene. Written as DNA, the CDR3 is TGCAGTGCTACGGACAGGCGATCTAATGAAAAACTGTTTTTT. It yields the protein CSATDRRSNEKLFF.

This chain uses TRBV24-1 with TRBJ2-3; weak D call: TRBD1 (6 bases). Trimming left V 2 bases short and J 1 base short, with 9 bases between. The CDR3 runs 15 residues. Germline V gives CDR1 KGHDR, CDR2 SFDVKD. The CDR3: CATSDYRAGTDTQYF. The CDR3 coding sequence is TGTGCCACCAGTGATTACAGGGCCGGCACAGATACGCAGTATTTT.

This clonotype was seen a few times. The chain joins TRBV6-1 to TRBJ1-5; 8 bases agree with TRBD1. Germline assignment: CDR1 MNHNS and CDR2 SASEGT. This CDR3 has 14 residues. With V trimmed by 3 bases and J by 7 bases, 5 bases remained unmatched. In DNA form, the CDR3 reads TGTGCCAGCAGTGACAGGGGGCTAGAGCAGCCCCAGCATTTT. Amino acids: CASSDRGLEQPQHF.

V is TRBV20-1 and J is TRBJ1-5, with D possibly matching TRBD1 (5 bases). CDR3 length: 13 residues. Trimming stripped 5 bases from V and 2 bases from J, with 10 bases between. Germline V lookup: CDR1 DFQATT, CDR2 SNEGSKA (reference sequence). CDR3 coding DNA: TGCAGTGCTCCCGGGGGTGGCAATCAGCCCCAGCATTTT. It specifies CSAPGGGNQPQHF.